This T cell receptor beta chain was profiled in a study of shared clonotypes between healthy human individuals. CDR3 length: 14 amino acids. Trimming took 8 bases from V and 4 from J; bases not matched to a gene: 6. CDR1 is SEHNR, CDR2 FQNEAQ, per germline (reference sequence). Sequencing used immunoSEQ multiplex PCR; TCRdb keeps in-frame clones, though not all of them. The table records a few hundred thousand clones, around 78% of them present only once. The chain uses TRBV7-9 and TRBJ2-2; 8 bases are a match to TRBD2. The origin of this receptor is a woman in her thirties or forties in good health. Some clones in this sample may be carry-over from other donors' samples. Sequenced: PBMCs. CDR3: CASEVAGSTGELFF. The CDR3 nucleotides are TGTGCCAGCGAGGTAGCGGGGAGCACCGGGGAGCTGTTTTTT.